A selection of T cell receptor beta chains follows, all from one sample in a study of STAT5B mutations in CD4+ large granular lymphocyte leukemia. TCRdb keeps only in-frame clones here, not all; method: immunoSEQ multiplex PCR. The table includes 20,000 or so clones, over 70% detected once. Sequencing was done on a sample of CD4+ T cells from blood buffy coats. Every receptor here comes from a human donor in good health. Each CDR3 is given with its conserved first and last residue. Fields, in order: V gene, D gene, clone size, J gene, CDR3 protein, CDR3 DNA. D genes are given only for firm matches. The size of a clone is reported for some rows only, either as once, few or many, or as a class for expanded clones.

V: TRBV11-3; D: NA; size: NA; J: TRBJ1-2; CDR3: CASSSSRDIYNYGYTF; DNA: TGTGCCAGCAGCTCGTCCCGGGACATCTATAACTATGGCTACACCTTC
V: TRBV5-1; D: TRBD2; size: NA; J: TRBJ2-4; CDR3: CASSLVPLGEGNIQYF; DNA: TGCGCCAGCAGCTTGGTGCCCTTAGGGGAGGGAAACATTCAGTACTTC
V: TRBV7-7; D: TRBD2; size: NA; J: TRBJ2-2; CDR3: CASSSRASGANTGELFF; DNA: TGTGCTAGCAGCTCGAGGGCTAGCGGGGCGAACACCGGGGAGCTGTTTTTT
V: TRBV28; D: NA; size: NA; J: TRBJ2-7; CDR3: CASSLLRTYEQYF; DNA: TGTGCCAGCAGTTTACTGCGAACTTACGAGCAGTACTTC
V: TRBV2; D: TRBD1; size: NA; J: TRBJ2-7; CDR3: CASGQGTYEQYF; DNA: TGTGCCAGCGGACAGGGCACCTACGAGCAGTACTTC
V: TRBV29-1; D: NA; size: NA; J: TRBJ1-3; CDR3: CSVALSSGNTIYF; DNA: TGCAGCGTTGCCCTGTCGTCTGGAAACACCATATATTTT
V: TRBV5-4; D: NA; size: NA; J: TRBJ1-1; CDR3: CASSLFGGTEAFF; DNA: TGTGCCAGCAGCTTGTTTGGTGGCACTGAAGCTTTCTTT
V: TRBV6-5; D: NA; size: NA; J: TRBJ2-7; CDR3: CASSYSWGSGYEQYF; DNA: TGTGCCAGCAGTTATAGCTGGGGTAGCGGCTACGAGCAGTACTTC
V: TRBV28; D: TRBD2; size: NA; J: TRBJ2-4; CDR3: CASRGLAGGLSKNIQYF; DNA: TGTGCCAGCCGGGGACTAGCGGGAGGGTTATCCAAAAACATTCAGTACTTC
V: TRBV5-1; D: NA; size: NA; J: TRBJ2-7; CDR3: CASSPVGPIYEQYF; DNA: TGCGCCAGCAGCCCTGTGGGACCCATCTACGAGCAGTACTTC
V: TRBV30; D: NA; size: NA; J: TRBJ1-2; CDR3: CAWEMNLGGSGYTF; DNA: TGTGCCTGGGAGATGAATTTGGGAGGATCTGGCTACACCTTC
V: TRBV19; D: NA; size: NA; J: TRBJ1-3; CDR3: CASRFEPRNTIYF; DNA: TGTGCCAGTAGGTTCGAACCTCGAAACACCATATATTTT
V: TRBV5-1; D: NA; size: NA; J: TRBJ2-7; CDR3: CASSLVGVEGVEQYF; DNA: TGCGCCAGCAGCTTGGTAGGGGTAGAAGGGGTCGAGCAGTACTTC
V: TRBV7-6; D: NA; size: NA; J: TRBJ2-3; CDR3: CASSSQAQTSTDTQYF; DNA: TGTGCCAGCAGCTCGCAAGCGCAGACTAGCACAGATACGCAGTATTTT
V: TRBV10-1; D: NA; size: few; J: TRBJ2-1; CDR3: CASSEGGIGREQFF; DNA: TGCGCCAGCAGTGAGGGTGGGATCGGGCGGGAGCAGTTCTTC
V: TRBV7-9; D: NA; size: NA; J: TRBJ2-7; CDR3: CASSQSDGEQYF; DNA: TGTGCCAGCAGCCAGTCGGACGGCGAGCAGTACTTC
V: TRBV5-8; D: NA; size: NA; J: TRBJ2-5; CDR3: CASSRVEGLETQYF; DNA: TGTGCCAGCAGCCGTGTTGAGGGTCTAGAGACCCAGTACTTC
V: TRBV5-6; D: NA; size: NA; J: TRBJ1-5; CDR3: CASSLPGNQPQHF; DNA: TGTGCCAGCAGCTTGCCCGGTAATCAGCCCCAGCATTTT
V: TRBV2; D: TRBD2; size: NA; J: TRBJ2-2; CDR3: CASSDPSGRVDTGELFF; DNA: TGTGCCAGCAGTGATCCTAGCGGGAGGGTTGACACCGGGGAGCTGTTTTTT
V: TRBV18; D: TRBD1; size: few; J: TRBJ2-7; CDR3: CASSPSRGLGDEQYF; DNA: TGTGCCAGCTCACCTTCCAGGGGGCTCGGAGACGAGCAGTACTTC
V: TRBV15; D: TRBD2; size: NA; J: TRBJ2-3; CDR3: CATSRGLAGVLTDTQYF; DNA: TGTGCCACCAGCAGAGGGTTAGCGGGAGTTTTGACAGATACGCAGTATTTT
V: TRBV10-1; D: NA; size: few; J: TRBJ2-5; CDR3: CASSDAGRGETQYF; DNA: TGCGCCAGCAGTGATGCGGGAAGGGGAGAGACCCAGTACTTC
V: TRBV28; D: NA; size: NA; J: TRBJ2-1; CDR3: CASSLSPSYNEQFF; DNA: TGTGCCAGCAGTTTATCGCCATCTTACAATGAGCAGTTCTTC
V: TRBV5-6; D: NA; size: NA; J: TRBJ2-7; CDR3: CASSLRDSYEQYF; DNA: TGTGCCAGCAGCTTGAGGGATTCCTACGAGCAGTACTTC
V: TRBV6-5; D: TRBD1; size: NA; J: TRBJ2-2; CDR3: CASSLRDRFTGELFF; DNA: TGTGCCAGCAGTCTCCGGGACAGGTTCACCGGGGAGCTGTTTTTT
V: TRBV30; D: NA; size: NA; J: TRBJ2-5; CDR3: CAWNRQGSGETQYF; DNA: TGTGCCTGGAATCGTCAGGGGAGTGGGGAGACCCAGTACTTC
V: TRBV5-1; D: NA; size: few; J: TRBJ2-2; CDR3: CASSLFAGELFF; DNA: TGCGCCAGCAGCTTGTTCGCCGGGGAGCTGTTTTTT
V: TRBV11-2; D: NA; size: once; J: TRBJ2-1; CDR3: CASSLDRAGLSNEQFF; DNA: TGTGCCAGCAGCTTAGATCGGGCGGGGCTCTCCAATGAGCAGTTCTTC
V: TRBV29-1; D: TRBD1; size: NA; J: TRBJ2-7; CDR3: CSVSPLGDRRENEQYF; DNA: TGCAGCGTTTCCCCTCTGGGGGACAGGAGGGAAAACGAGCAGTACTTC
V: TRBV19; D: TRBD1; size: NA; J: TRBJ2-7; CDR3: CASSPQGARNEQYF; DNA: TGTGCCAGTAGTCCACAGGGGGCGCGCAACGAGCAGTACTTC
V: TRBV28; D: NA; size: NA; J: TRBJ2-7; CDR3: CASSLRQTLAEQYF; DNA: TGTGCCAGCAGTTTAAGGCAGACCTTAGCAGAGCAGTACTTC
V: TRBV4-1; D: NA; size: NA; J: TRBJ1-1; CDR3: CASRRSYGDMNTEAFF; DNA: TGCGCCAGCAGACGAAGTTACGGGGATATGAACACTGAAGCTTTCTTT
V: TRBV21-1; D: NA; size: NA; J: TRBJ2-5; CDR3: CASLGGIPSGETQYF; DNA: TGTGCCAGCCTGGGAGGGATTCCTAGTGGGGAGACCCAGTACTTC
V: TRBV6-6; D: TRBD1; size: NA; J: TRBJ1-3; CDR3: CASSRDRGRSGNTIYF; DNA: TGTGCCAGCAGTAGGGACAGGGGAAGATCGGGAAACACCATATATTTT
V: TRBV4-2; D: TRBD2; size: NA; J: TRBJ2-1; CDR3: CASSPRGRGEGLAGIHRENEQFF; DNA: TGTGCCAGCAGCCCGAGGGGGAGAGGGGAAGGACTAGCGGGAATCCATAGAGAGAATGAGCAGTTCTTC
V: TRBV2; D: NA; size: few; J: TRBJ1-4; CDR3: CASQRGDPGNEKLFF; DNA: TGTGCCAGCCAGCGAGGGGATCCTGGGAATGAAAAACTGTTTTTT
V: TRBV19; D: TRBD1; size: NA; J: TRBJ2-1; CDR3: CASSTSHRGVYNEQFF; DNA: TGTGCCAGTAGTACCTCCCACAGGGGGGTATACAATGAGCAGTTCTTC
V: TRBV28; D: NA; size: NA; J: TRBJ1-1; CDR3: CAIRRTENTEAFF; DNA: TGTGCCATAAGAAGGACCGAGAACACTGAAGCTTTCTTT
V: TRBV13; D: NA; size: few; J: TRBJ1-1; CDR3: CASGLAGANTEAFF; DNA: TGTGCCAGCGGCTTAGCCGGTGCGAACACTGAAGCTTTCTTT
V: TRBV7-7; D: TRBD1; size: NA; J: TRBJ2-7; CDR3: CASSLGTTGVYEQYF; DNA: TGTGCTAGCAGCTTAGGCACCACAGGGGTCTACGAGCAGTACTTC